The T cell receptor beta chain described here comes from a study of shared clonotypes between healthy human individuals. Study details: Two female and three male donors aged 18 to 49 were enrolled.

The J segment lost 2 bases and the V segment lost 8 bases, leaving 8 bases of the junction unmatched. The germline gives CDR1 GTSNPN, CDR2 SVGIG (reference sequence). The CDR3 is made up of 13 amino acids. A CD45RA-negative memory subset and a CD45RA+ naive subset were separated from the CD4+ cells. The data were produced by immunoSEQ multiplex PCR, yet TCRdb's version contains in-frame clones alone and is incomplete. The sample yields 950,000 to 1,300,000 clones, roughly 80% seen once. The clonotype comes from a man aged 18 to 29 in good health. This chain joins TRBV30 and TRBJ1-2; 7 bases map to TRBD1. Sequencing input: memory CD4+ T cells sorted from blood. Subset: CD45RA-negative fraction. In DNA form, the CDR3 reads TGTGCCCTCTACGACAGGGCAAACTATGGCTACACCTTC. Its protein product is CALYDRANYGYTF.